This T cell receptor (beta chain) was captured in a study of blood T cell repertoires in COVID-19. Germline CDR1 is LGHNA and CDR2 is YSLEER. Germline trimming cut 0 bases from V and 4 bases from J; bases unmatched to any gene: 7. This CDR3 has 17 amino acids. Assay: immunoSEQ multiplex PCR; the TCRdb copy retains only in-frame clones and omits some. The profile shows 190,000 or so clones, around 90% of them singletons. This chain uses TRBV4-3 with TRBJ2-1; TRBD2 matches at 9 bases. Sequenced: PBMCs or T cells enriched from blood (not recorded which). The clonotype originates from a woman in her 30s who had recovered from COVID-19. CDR3 bases: TGCGCCAGCAGCCAAGATTTATCTAGCGGGATTTACAATGAGCAGTTCTTC. Residues: CASSQDLSSGIYNEQFF.